The T cell receptor (beta chain) under discussion was sequenced for a study of human T cells and chemical hapten exposure. Study details: Enrolled patients were predominantly female and had alopecia areata, totalis or universalis. Study-level results: Those TCRs sitting above 1 in 1000 frequency stayed the same with DPC sensitization.

This clonotype occurred many times. The antigen remains unidentified. Germline CDR1 KGHDR, CDR2 SFDVKD. There are 16 residues in the CDR3. V lost 4 bases to trimming and J lost 6 bases; unmatched junction nucleotides: 11. Each CDR3 protein is one row after TCRdb ran MiXCR on the RACE reads. Among 35,000 to 55,000 distinct CDR3 sequences listed, 9.6% were seen once. Time point reported: patch test 2, 6 weeks after DPC sensitization. The treatment is: therapeutic diphenylcyclopropenone sensitization with weekly scalp DPC. Unfractionated whole blood yielded total RNA. The chain employs TRBV24-1 and TRBJ2-3; TRBD1 aligns across 8 bases. This receptor was taken from a woman aged 25 to 39 with alopecia areata. Some clones in this sample may be carry-over from other donors' samples. This sample comprised whole blood, obtained in connection with sensitization to the hapten diphenylcyclopropenone (DPC). CDR3 DNA: TGTGCCACCAGTGACGGGGACAGGCTGGGGTTGGATACGCAGTATTTT. Translating gives CATSDGDRLGLDTQYF.